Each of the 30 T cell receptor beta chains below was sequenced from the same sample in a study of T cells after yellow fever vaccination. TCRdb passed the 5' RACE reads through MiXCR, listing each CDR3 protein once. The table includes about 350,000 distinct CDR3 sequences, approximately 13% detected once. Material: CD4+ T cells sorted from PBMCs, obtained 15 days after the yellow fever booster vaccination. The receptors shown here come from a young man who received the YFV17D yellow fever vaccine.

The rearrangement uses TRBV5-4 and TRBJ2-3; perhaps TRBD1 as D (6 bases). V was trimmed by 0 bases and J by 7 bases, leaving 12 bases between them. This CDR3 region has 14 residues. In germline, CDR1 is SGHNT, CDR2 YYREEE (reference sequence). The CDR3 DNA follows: TGTGCCAGCAGCTTGGATGGGGGCCCCAATACGCAGTATTTT. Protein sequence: CASSLDGGPNTQYF.

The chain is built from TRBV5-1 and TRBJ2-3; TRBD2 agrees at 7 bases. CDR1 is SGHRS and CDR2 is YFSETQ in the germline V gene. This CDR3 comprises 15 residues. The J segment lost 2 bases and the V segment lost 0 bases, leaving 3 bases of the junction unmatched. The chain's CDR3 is CASSLDGGTTDTQYF. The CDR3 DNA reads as TGCGCCAGCAGCTTGGACGGGGGGACCACAGATACGCAGTATTTT.

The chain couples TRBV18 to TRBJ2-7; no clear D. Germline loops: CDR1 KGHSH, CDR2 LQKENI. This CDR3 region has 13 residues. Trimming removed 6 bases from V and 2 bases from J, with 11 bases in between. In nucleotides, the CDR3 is TGTGCCAGCTCCCAAGGGTCGACCTACGAGCAGTACGTC. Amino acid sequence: CASSQGSTYEQYV.

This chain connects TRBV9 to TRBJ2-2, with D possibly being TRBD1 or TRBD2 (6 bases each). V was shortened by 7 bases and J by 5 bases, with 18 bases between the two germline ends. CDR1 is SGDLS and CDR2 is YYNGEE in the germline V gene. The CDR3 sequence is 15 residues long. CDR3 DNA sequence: TGTGCCAGCGGGGGGACACCCCTGAGTACCGGGGAGCTGTTTTTT. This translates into CASGGTPLSTGELFF. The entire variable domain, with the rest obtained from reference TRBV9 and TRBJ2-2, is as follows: DSGVTQTPKHLITATGQRVTLRCSPRSGDLSVYWYQQSLDQGLQFLIQYYNGEERAKGNILERFSAQQFPDLHSELNLSSLELGDSALYFCASGGTPLSTGELFFGEGSRLTVL.

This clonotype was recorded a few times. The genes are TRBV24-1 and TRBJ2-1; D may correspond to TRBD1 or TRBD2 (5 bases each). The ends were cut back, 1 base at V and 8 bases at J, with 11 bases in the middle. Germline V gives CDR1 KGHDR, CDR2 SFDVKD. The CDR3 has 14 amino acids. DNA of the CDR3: TGTGCCACCAGTGATTTTCAGGGTAGCGATGAGCAGTTCTTC. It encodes CATSDFQGSDEQFF.

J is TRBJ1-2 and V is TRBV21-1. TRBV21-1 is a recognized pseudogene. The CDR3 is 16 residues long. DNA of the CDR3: TGTGCCAGCAGCAAACACCCATGCCCGTATAACTATGGCTACACCTTC. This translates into CASSKHPCPYNYGYTF.

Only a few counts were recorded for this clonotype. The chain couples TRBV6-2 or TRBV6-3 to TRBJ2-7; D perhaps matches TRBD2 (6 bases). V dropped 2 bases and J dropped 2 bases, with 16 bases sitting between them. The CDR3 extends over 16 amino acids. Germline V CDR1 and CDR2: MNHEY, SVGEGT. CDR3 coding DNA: TGTGCCAGCAGTTACGGGGGGATACAGGTAACCTACGAGCAGTACTTC. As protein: CASSYGGIQVTYEQYF.

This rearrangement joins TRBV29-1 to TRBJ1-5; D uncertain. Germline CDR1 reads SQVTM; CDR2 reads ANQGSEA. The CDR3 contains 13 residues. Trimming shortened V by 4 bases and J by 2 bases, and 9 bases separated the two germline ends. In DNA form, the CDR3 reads TGCAGCGTTGTTGCAGGTGGCAATCAGCCCCAGCATTTT. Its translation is CSVVAGGNQPQHF.

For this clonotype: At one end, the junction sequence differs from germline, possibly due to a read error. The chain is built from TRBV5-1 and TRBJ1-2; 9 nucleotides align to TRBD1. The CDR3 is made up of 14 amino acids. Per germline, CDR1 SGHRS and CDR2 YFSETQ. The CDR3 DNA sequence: TGCGGCAGCAGCTGGGACAGGGTAACTCTGAGTTACACCTTC. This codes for CGSSWDRVTLSYTF.

This CDR3 reads CASSDRDLAQETQYF. CDR3 sequence (DNA): TGTGCCAGCAGCGACAGGGATTTGGCCCAAGAGACCCAGTACTTC. This chain links TRBV27 with TRBJ2-5; 7 bases match TRBD1. Losses at the gene ends were 6 bases for V and 1 base for J; bases not matched to a gene: 8. Germline loops: CDR1 MNHEY, CDR2 SMNVEV (reference sequence). The CDR3 has 15 residues.

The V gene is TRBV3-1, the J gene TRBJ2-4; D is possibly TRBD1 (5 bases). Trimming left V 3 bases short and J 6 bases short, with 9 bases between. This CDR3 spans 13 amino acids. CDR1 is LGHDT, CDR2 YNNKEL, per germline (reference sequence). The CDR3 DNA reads TGTGCCAGCAGCCATTCGACAGTAAACATTCAGTACTTC. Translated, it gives CASSHSTVNIQYF.

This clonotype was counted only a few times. This CDR3 reads CASSLIGGGLKNIQYF. DNA for the CDR3: TGTGCCAGCAGCTTAATAGGCGGGGGGCTCAAAAACATTCAGTACTTC. The chain is built from TRBV11-2 and TRBJ2-4; 8 bases are shared with TRBD2. J gave up 3 bases and V 2 bases, and 6 bases lay outside the gene matches. The CDR3 is 16 residues long. CDR1 SGHAT and CDR2 FQNNGV come from the germline V gene.

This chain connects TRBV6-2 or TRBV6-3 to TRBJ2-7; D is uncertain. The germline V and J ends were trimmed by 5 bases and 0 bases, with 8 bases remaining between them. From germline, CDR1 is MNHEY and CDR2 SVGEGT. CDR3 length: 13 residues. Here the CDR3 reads CASSRRNSYEQYV. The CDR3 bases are TGTGCCAGCAGTCGCAGGAACTCCTACGAGCAGTACGTC.

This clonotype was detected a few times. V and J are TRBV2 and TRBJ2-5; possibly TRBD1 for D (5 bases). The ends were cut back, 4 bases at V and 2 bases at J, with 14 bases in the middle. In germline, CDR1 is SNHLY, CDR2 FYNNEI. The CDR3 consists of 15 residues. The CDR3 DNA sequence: TGTGCCAGCAGTGTGGGTCAGGGTGGTCAAGAGACCCAGTACTTC. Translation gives CASSVGQGGQETQYF.

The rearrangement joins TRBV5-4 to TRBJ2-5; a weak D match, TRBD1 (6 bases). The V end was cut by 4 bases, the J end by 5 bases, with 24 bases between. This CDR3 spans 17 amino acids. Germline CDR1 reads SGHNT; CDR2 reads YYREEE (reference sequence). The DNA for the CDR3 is TGTGCCAGCAGCCGTGGGGGTGTTGGGTCAGGGGTGGAGACCCAGTACTTC. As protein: CASSRGGVGSGVETQYF.

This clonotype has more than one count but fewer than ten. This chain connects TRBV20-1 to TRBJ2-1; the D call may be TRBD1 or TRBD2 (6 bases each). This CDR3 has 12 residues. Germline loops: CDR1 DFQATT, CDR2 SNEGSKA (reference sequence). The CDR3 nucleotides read TGCAGCCCCGGGGGCCGATACAATGAGCAGTTCTTC. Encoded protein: CSPGGRYNEQFF.

The CDR3 loop reads CASSQEGGTGELFF. As DNA, the CDR3 is TGTGCCAGCAGCCAGGAGGGGGGGACCGGGGAGCTGTTTTTT. The rearrangement joins TRBV27 to TRBJ2-2; D perhaps matches TRBD2 (7 bases). Germline V lookup: CDR1 MNHEY, CDR2 SMNVEV (reference sequence). This CDR3 spans 14 amino acids. Trimming removed 6 bases from V and 5 bases from J, with 13 bases in between.

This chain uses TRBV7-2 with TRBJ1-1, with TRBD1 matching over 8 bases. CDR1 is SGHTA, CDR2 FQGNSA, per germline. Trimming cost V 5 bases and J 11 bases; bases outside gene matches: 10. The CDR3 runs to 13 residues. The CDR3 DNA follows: TGTGCCAGCAGCCGAGGACAGGGATTGATGGCTTTCTTT. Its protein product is CASSRGQGLMAFF.

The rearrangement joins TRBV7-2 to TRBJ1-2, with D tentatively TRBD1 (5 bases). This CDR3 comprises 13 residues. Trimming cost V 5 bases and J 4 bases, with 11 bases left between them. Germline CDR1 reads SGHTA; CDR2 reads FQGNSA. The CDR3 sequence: CASSPEGFYGYTF. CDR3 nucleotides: TGTGCCAGCAGCCCAGAGGGGTTCTATGGCTACACCTTC.

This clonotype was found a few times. CDR3 residues: CASSFGRDRPQHF. For the CDR3, the DNA is TGTGCCAGCAGCTTCGGCCGCGATAGGCCCCAGCATTTT. The V and J genes are TRBV7-2 and TRBJ1-5; D gene uncertain. CDR1 is SGHTA, CDR2 FQGNSA, per germline. The CDR3 runs to 13 residues. Trimming left V 3 bases short and J 9 bases short, with 12 bases between.

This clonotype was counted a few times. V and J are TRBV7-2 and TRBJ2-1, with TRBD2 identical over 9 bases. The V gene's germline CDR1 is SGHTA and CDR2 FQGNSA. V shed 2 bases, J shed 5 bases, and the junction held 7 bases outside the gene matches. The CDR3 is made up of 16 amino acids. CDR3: CASSLRGREIHNEQFF. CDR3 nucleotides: TGTGCCAGCAGCTTACGCGGGAGGGAGATCCACAATGAGCAGTTCTTC.

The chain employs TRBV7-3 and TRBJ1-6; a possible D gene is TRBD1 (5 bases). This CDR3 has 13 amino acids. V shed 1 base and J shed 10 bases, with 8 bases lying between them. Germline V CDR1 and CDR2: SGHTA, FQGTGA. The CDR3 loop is CASSLMWDSPLHF. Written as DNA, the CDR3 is TGTGCCAGCAGCTTAATGTGGGACTCACCCCTCCACTTT.

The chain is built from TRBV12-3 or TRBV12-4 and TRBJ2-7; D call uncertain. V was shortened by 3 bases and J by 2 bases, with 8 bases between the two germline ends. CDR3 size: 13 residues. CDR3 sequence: CASSFHTTYEQYF. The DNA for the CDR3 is TGTGCCAGCAGTTTTCACACCACCTACGAGCAGTACTTC.

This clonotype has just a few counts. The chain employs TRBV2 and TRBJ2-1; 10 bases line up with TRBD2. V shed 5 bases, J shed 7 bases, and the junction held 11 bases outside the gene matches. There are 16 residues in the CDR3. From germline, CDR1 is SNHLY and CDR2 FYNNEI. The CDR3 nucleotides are TGTGCCAGCAGTCTATTCACTAGCGGGGTGGGGAATGAGCAGTTCTTC. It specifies CASSLFTSGVGNEQFF.

The CDR3 sequence: CASSVAQGQTDTQYF. The CDR3, as DNA: TGTGCCAGCAGCGTAGCTCAGGGGCAGACAGATACGCAGTATTTT. J is TRBJ2-3 and V is TRBV9; D possibly corresponds to TRBD1 (6 bases). Germline lookup yields CDR1 SGDLS and CDR2 YYNGEE. The CDR3 runs 15 residues. Trimming stripped 0 bases from V and 3 bases from J, with 11 bases between.

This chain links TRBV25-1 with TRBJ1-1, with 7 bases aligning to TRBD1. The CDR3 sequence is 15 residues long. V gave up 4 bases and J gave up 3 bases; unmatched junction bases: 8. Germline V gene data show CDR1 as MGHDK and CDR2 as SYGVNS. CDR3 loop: CASSAPRQGDTEAFF. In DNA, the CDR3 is TGTGCCAGCAGTGCACCGAGACAGGGAGACACTGAAGCTTTCTTT.

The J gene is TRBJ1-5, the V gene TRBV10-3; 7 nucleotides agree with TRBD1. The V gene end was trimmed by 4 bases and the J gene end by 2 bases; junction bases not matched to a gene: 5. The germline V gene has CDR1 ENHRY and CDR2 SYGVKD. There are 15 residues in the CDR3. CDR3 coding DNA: TGTGCCATCAGTGCAGGGACAGAGGGCAATCAGCCCCAGCATTTT. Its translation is CAISAGTEGNQPQHF.

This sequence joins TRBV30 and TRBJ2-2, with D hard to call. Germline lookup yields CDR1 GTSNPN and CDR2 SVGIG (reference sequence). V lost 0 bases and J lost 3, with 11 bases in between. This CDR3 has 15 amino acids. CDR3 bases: TGTGCCTGGAGTGTACACCCCGCGGACACCGGGGAGCTGTTTTTT. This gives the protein CAWSVHPADTGELFF.

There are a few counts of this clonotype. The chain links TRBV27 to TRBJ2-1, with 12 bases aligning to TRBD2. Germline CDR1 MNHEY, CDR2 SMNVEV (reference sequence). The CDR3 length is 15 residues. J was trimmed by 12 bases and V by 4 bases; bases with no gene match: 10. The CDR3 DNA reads TGTGCCAGCAGTTCAGGACTAGCGGGGCGTTTTTGGCAGTTCTTC. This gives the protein CASSSGLAGRFWQFF.

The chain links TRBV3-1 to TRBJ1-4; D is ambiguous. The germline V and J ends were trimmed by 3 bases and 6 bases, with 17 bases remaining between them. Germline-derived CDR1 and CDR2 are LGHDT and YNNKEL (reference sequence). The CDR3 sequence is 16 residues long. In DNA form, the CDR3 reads TGTGCCAGCAGCCATCTCGTGTCGGGTGGGGATGAAAAACTGTTTTTT. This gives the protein CASSHLVSGGDEKLFF.